These 19 T cell receptor beta chains were sequenced from one sample in a study of CD8+ T cells in alopecia areata. As the sequencing template, cDNA was produced by extracting RNA and reverse transcribing it. Data came from immunoSEQ multiplex PCR; TCRdb stores just in-frame clones and leaves some out. The sample carries roughly 250,000 clones, under 80% recorded once. The specimen was CD4+ T cells sorted from blood, collected at week 0. Receptors originate from a human donor with alopecia areata.

This clone was observed a handful of times. V usage is TRBV25-1 and J usage is TRBJ1-2, with a possible D match to TRBD1 (5 bases). CDR1 is MGHDK and CDR2 is SYGVNS in the germline V gene. The CDR3 loop spans 13 amino acids. V was shortened by 6 bases and J by 4 bases, with 12 bases between the two germline ends. CDR3 amino acids: CASSPQRGYGYTF. The CDR3 DNA sequence: TGTGCCAGCAGCCCCCAAAGGGGCTATGGCTACACCTTC.

V and J are TRBV4-1 and TRBJ1-1; 9 nucleotides line up with TRBD1. V shed 0 bases and J 8 bases; nucleotides not matched to a gene: 4. The CDR3 spans 14 residues. Germline CDR1 and CDR2: MGHRA and YSYEKL. CDR3 amino acids: CASSQDGTGTEAFF. In nucleotides, the CDR3 is TGCGCCAGCAGCCAAGATGGGACAGGGACGGAAGCTTTCTTT.

This clone was recorded a few times. The chain has TRBV25-1 and TRBJ2-7; possible D gene TRBD1, 7 bases. Trimming pared 6 bases from V and 3 bases from J, leaving 12 bases between. Per germline, CDR1 MGHDK and CDR2 SYGVNS. This CDR3 is 13 amino acids long. The CDR3 loop reads CASRRQGGYEQYF. In nucleotides, the CDR3 is TGTGCCAGCAGGCGACAGGGAGGCTACGAGCAGTACTTC.

The chain links TRBV30 to TRBJ1-4, with unresolved D. This CDR3 spans 12 amino acids. V was shortened by 4 bases and J by 0 bases, with 3 bases between the two germline ends. CDR1 and CDR2 from the germline V gene are GTSNPN and SVGIG (reference sequence). This CDR3 is CAWTPTNEKLFF. CDR3 coding DNA: TGTGCCTGGACACCAACTAATGAAAAACTGTTTTTT.

This clone was seen a handful of times. The rearrangement links TRBV29-1 to TRBJ2-1; the D call may be TRBD1 or TRBD2 (6 bases each). Germline lookup yields CDR1 SQVTM and CDR2 ANQGSEA. CDR3 length: 15 residues. Trimming left V 5 bases short and J 4 bases short, with 18 bases between. This CDR3 is CSVIGGTKTYNEQFF. Written as DNA, the CDR3 is TGCAGCGTTATTGGCGGGACAAAAACTTACAATGAGCAGTTCTTC.

The chain links TRBV30 to TRBJ1-5, with a weak D call TRBD1 (5 bases). Germline CDR1 is GTSNPN and CDR2 is SVGIG (reference sequence). CDR3 size: 13 residues. V lost 0 bases and J 6 bases, leaving 9 bases between the germline ends. CDR3 bases: TGTGCCTGGAGTGTTGGGGGGGTTCAGCCCCAGCATTTT. This encodes CAWSVGGVQPQHF.

In nucleotides, the CDR3 is TGCAGCGTTGAAGATCAAGGCGGGGGGACTAGCACAGATACGCAGTATTTT. Translating gives CSVEDQGGGTSTDTQYF. J is TRBJ2-3 and V is TRBV29-1; 8 bases agree with TRBD2. This CDR3 comprises 17 residues. J was trimmed by 0 bases and V by 0 bases; bases with no gene match: 8. Per the germline V gene, CDR1 is SQVTM and CDR2 is ANQGSEA.

This chain joins TRBV5-1 and TRBJ2-5; D call uncertain. The CDR3 runs 12 residues. Trimming removed 5 bases at V and 2 bases at J, with 7 bases between. Germline assignment: CDR1 SGHRS and CDR2 YFSETQ. The CDR3 bases are TGCGCCAGCAGAAGGCAGCAAGAGACCCAGTACTTC. It codes for CASRRQQETQYF.

CDR3 residues: CATSSSGSETQYF. The DNA for the CDR3 is TGTGCCACCAGCAGCTCAGGGTCAGAGACCCAGTACTTC. This chain joins TRBV15 and TRBJ2-5; D may be TRBD1 (5 bases). This CDR3 has 13 residues. CDR1 and CDR2 (germline): LNHNV, YYDKDF (reference sequence). The germline V and J ends were trimmed by 3 bases and 4 bases, with 9 bases remaining between them.

The chain joins TRBV27 to TRBJ1-5; D uncertain. The V gene lost 1 base and the J gene lost 3 bases, with 7 bases spanning the gap. Germline lookup yields CDR1 MNHEY and CDR2 SMNVEV (reference sequence). The CDR3 spans 14 residues. CDR3 residues: CASSLYQFNQPQHF. The CDR3 DNA reads as TGTGCCAGCAGTTTATACCAATTCAATCAGCCCCAGCATTTT.

This clone was found a few times. In DNA form, the CDR3 reads TGTGCCAGCAGCTCAAGTACGCAGTATTTT. Its translation: CASSSSTQYF. This chain uses TRBV7-9 with TRBJ2-3; no clear D gene. The germline gives CDR1 SEHNR, CDR2 FQNEAQ (reference sequence). The CDR3 has 10 residues. Trimming took off 4 bases at V and 8 bases at J, with 4 bases between the two ends.

This clone was found a few times. The chain combines TRBV30 with TRBJ1-5, with D possibly TRBD1 on 6 matching bases. CDR1 and CDR2 (germline): GTSNPN, SVGIG (reference sequence). There are 13 residues in the CDR3. V lost 0 bases and J lost 6, with 9 bases in between. The CDR3 loop is CAWSVAGAQPQHF. Here the CDR3 DNA reads TGTGCCTGGAGTGTGGCAGGGGCTCAGCCCCAGCATTTT. Supplemented by reference TRBV30 and TRBJ1-5, the full variable domain reads SQTIHQWPATLVQPVGSPLSLECTVEGTSNPNLYWYRQAAGRGLQLLFYSVGIGQISSEVPQNLSASRPQDRQFILSSKKLLLSDSGFYLCAWSVAGAQPQHFGDGTRLSIL.

This chain joins TRBV29-1 and TRBJ2-3; D may be TRBD2 (5 bases). Trimming removed 4 bases at V and 0 bases at J, with 11 bases between. CDR3 size: 14 residues. CDR1 SQVTM and CDR2 ANQGSEA come from the germline V gene. CDR3 sequence: CSVVVGSSTDTQYF. The CDR3 coding sequence is TGCAGCGTTGTGGTGGGGAGCAGCACAGATACGCAGTATTTT.

The chain uses TRBV7-2 and TRBJ1-2; 11 bases are a match to TRBD1. This CDR3 comprises 17 residues. Trimming at V came to 5 bases and at J to 5 bases, leaving 13 bases not matched to a gene. Germline values: CDR1 SGHTA, CDR2 FQGNSA. In nucleotides, the CDR3 is TGTGCCAGCAGCCGGGACAGGGGGAGAGTCGGAGAATATGGCTACACCTTC. This translates into CASSRDRGRVGEYGYTF. Drawing the rest from reference TRBV7-2 and TRBJ1-2, the complete variable domain is GAGVSQSPSNKVTEKGKDVELRCDPISGHTALYWYRQSLGQGLEFLIYFQGNSAPDKSGLPSDRFSAERTGGSVSTLTIQRTQQEDSAVYLCASSRDRGRVGEYGYTFGSGTRLTVV.

This clone came up a few times. The genes are TRBV5-4 and TRBJ2-3; 9 nucleotides agree with TRBD1. The CDR3 extends over 16 amino acids. Germline-derived CDR1 and CDR2 are SGHNT and YYREEE (reference sequence). The J segment lost 2 bases and the V segment lost 3 bases, leaving 7 bases of the junction unmatched. Written as DNA, the CDR3 is TGTGCCAGCAGCTCATCCGGGACAGGGTACACAGATACGCAGTATTTT. Its translation is CASSSSGTGYTDTQYF.

The chain combines TRBV4-1 with TRBJ1-3; TRBD1 aligns across 8 bases. This CDR3 is built from 16 residues. V dropped 4 bases and J dropped 4; count of bases not matched to a gene: 9. Germline loops: CDR1 MGHRA, CDR2 YSYEKL. CDR3 sequence reads: CASSPFPTGAGNTIYF. CDR3 bases: TGCGCCAGCAGCCCTTTTCCGACAGGGGCAGGAAACACCATATATTTT.

The chain links TRBV30 to TRBJ2-7; D may be TRBD1 or TRBD2 (5 bases each). Germline CDR1 GTSNPN, CDR2 SVGIG (reference sequence). V lost 0 bases and J 5 bases, leaving 29 bases between the germline ends. The CDR3 spans 19 residues. The CDR3 DNA sequence: TGTGCCTGGAGTGTCCAACGGACTGCCCGGGACGCAGAAGGTCACGAGCAGTACTTC. The encoded protein is CAWSVQRTARDAEGHEQYF. The full variable domain, its missing parts supplied by reference TRBV30 and TRBJ2-7, is SQTIHQWPATLVQPVGSPLSLECTVEGTSNPNLYWYRQAAGRGLQLLFYSVGIGQISSEVPQNLSASRPQDRQFILSSKKLLLSDSGFYLCAWSVQRTARDAEGHEQYFGPGTRLTVT.

This sequence joins TRBV14 and TRBJ2-5, with D hard to call. Germline V gene sequence: CDR1 SGHDN, CDR2 FVKESK. CDR3 length equals 13 residues. The V gene lost 2 bases and the J gene lost 7 bases, with 11 bases spanning the gap. CDR3 DNA sequence: TGTGCCAGCAGCCAAAACAGAGGATCGACCCAGTACTTC. Translated: CASSQNRGSTQYF.

The rearrangement uses TRBV27 and TRBJ2-7; 8 nucleotides agree with TRBD1. The CDR3 contains 14 residues. J was trimmed by 3 bases and V by 1 base; bases with no gene match: 2. Germline V gene sequence: CDR1 MNHEY, CDR2 SMNVEV (reference sequence). CDR3 amino acids: CASSLWTGNYEQYF. CDR3 bases: TGTGCCAGCAGTTTATGGACAGGGAACTACGAGCAGTACTTC.